This TCR beta chain was recorded in a study of lymphopenia after photon versus proton radiotherapy. Study-wide results and caveats: After lymphocyte nadir, photon-treated repertoires showed oligoclonal expansion, especially CD8+ Temra. Only patients who died were analyzed for survival; proton advantage is unproven.

Generated by immunoSEQ multiplex PCR, the TCRdb table keeps only in-frame clones and is missing some. The profile shows 42,000 or so clones, roughly four fifths of them singletons. As regards this clone: The antigen remains undetermined.

The source material was peripheral blood, sampled from a patient treated with proton-based radiotherapy. This TCR was sampled from a woman in her 70s with pancreatic cancer.

The CDR3 sequence: CASSLGRGPPGNEQFF. CDR3 in DNA: TGTGCCAGCAGCTTAGGACGGGGACCACCGGGCAATGAGCAGTTCTTC. The rearrangement joins TRBV7-8 to TRBJ2-1; perhaps D is TRBD1 or TRBD2 (5 bases each). CDR1 and CDR2 from the germline V gene are SGHVS and FQNEAQ. The CDR3 runs 16 residues. The V end was cut by 1 base, the J end by 6 bases, with 16 bases between.